A selection of T cell receptor beta chains follows, all from one sample in a study of T-cell reconstitution after alpha-beta-depleted transplantation in children. MiXCR was run by TCRdb on the PCR reads, yielding one entry per CDR3 protein. Of 250,000 to 300,000 distinct CDR3 sequences listed, around 7.1% were seen once; the top ten hold 9.1%. Sequences were derived from peripheral blood, sampled 360 days after TCRalphabeta/CD19-depleted stem cell transplant. All receptors derive from a female patient aged 2-15 years who had a stem cell transplant for Fanconi anemia, so the T cells may come from the graft donor. Each CDR3 is given with its conserved first and last residue. The D gene is left open where the match is weak. Where a row states a size, it is once, few, many or the class of an expanded clone; other rows omit it.

TRBJ2-5 NA TRBV18 many TGTGCCAGCTCACCAGTGGGAACCCAAGAGACCCAGTACTTC CASSPVGTQETQYF
TRBJ2-1 NA TRBV11-2 NA TGTGCCAGCAGCACCGGGGTGAGCCACTACAATGAGCAGTTCTTC CASSTGVSHYNEQFF
TRBJ2-7 TRBD1 TRBV19 NA TGTGCCAGTAGTATTCGCTCCGACAGGGCCCATTTCGTCGAGCAGTACTTC CASSIRSDRAHFVEQYF
TRBJ2-7 TRBD2 TRBV4-2 many TGTGCCAGCAGCCAAGATTCTAGACTAGCGGGAAGTTACGAGCAGTACTTC CASSQDSRLAGSYEQYF
TRBJ1-5 NA TRBV6-6 NA TGTGCCAGCGCAGTTTATAGCAATCAGCCCCAGCGTTTT CASAVYSNQPQRF
TRBJ1-5 NA TRBV12-3/TRBV12-4 many TGTGCCAGCAGCATATGGGACAATCGCAATCAGCCCCAGCATTTT CASSIWDNRNQPQHF
TRBJ2-5 NA TRBV2 few TGTGCCAGCAGTGAAGTTGTCGGAGAGACCCAGTACTTC CASSEVVGETQYF
TRBJ1-2 NA TRBV7-2 many TGTGCCAGCAGCTCCCCGGGCAAGGGGAACTATGGCTACACCTTC CASSSPGKGNYGYTF
TRBJ1-1 TRBD1 TRBV15 many TGTGCCACCAGCAGAGTAATAGGACAGGGGAACACTGAAGCTTTCTTT CATSRVIGQGNTEAFF
TRBJ2-3 TRBD2 TRBV6-2/TRBV6-3 NA TGTGCCAGCAGTTACCCAACTCTAGCGGGGGGGAGCACAGATACGCAGTATTTT CASSYPTLAGGSTDTQYF
TRBJ2-7 TRBD2 TRBV12-3/TRBV12-4 many TGTGCCAGCAGTTTCGCTAGCGGGGTCTACGAGCAGTACTTC CASSFASGVYEQYF
TRBJ1-2 NA TRBV6-2/TRBV6-3 few TGTGCCAGCAGTTCGTGGGGCTATGGCTACACCTTC CASSSWGYGYTF
TRBJ1-1 TRBD1 TRBV10-3 few TGTGCCATCAGTGAGTCCGTAACAGGGGGCACTGAAGCTTTCTTT CAISESVTGGTEAFF
TRBJ2-1 NA TRBV7-2 many TGTGCCAGCAGCTTAAGAGAAAATGAGCAGTTCTTC CASSLRENEQFF
TRBJ1-3 NA TRBV9 few TGTGCCAGCAGCGTAGGAGGAAACACCATATATTTT CASSVGGNTIYF
TRBJ2-2 NA TRBV12-3/TRBV12-4 many TGTGCCAGCAGTTTAAAAGACAGAGGGGAGCTGTTTTTT CASSLKDRGELFF
TRBJ2-3 TRBD1 TRBV9 NA TGTGCCAGCAGCGCAGGGGGCTCGGGTACAGATACGCAGTATTTT CASSAGGSGTDTQYF
TRBJ2-5 TRBD2 TRBV6-5 many TGTGCCAGGGGACTAGCAGAAGAGACCCAGTACTTC CARGLAEETQYF
TRBJ2-7 NA TRBV12-3/TRBV12-4 many TGTGCCAGCAGTCAATACGGACCTTTATACGAGCAGTACTTC CASSQYGPLYEQYF
TRBJ2-6 NA TRBV18 many TGTGCCAGCTCACCAGGGGGACTCAACTCTGGGGCCAACGTCCTGACTTTC CASSPGGLNSGANVLTF
TRBJ2-3 TRBD1 TRBV4-1 few TGCGCCAGCAGCCAAATAAAAGGACAGGAAGACAGCACAGATACGCAGTATTTT CASSQIKGQEDSTDTQYF
TRBJ2-3 NA TRBV10-1 once TGCGCCAGCAGTTACAAGATAGCTGGGGGCACAGATACGCAGTATTTT CASSYKIAGGTDTQYF
TRBJ1-2 NA TRBV20-1 NA TGCAGTGCTAGAGATCCGATGAGGGACCTAGAAGGCTACACCTTC CSARDPMRDLEGYTF
TRBJ2-7 NA TRBV5-1 many TGCGCCAGCAAAAAGGGGGGTTCCTACGAGCAGTACTTC CASKKGGSYEQYF
TRBJ1-2 TRBD1 TRBV7-2 NA TGTGCCAGCAGTCCAGCTACAGGGGGCGCGGTGCTCTATGGCTACACCTTC CASSPATGGAVLYGYTF
TRBJ2-7 TRBD1 TRBV6-2/TRBV6-3 many TGTGCCAGCAGGAAGGGACAGGGTACCTACGAGCAGTACTTC CASRKGQGTYEQYF